This TCR beta chain was obtained from a study of blood T cell repertoires in COVID-19. Which cohort a participant joined came from the clinical history participants gave. Per the germline V gene, CDR1 is LGHNA and CDR2 is YSLEER. The CDR3 length is 16 residues. Trimming stripped 2 bases from V and 4 bases from J, with 14 bases between. Data came from immunoSEQ multiplex PCR; TCRdb stores just in-frame clones and leaves some out. The data hold around 240,000 clones, with 86% observed a single time. The rearrangement links TRBV4-3 to TRBJ1-4, with a tentative D call TRBD1 (6 bases). Sequences were obtained from PBMCs or T cells enriched from blood (not recorded which). The origin of this receptor is a woman in her forties or fifties who had recovered from COVID-19. In nucleotides, the CDR3 is TGCGCCAGCAGCCAATCCCCTACAGGGATTAATGAAAAACTGTTTTTT. Protein: CASSQSPTGINEKLFF.